This T cell receptor beta chain was identified in a study of blood T cell repertoires in COVID-19 (dated by TCRdb to 2020 to 2022). Turning to the overall study: Collaborator samples came from the United States, Italy and Spain and covered acute and convalescent phases of COVID-19. The material from the prospective study consisted of cDNA or gDNA derived from T cells, B-cell-depleted T cells, or PBMCs. Subjects who had been exposed to COVID-19, were actively infected with it, or had recovered from it provided the deeply sampled blood TCRbeta repertoires that made up the dataset. The repertoires were released in a freely available public database meant as a resource for research on the immune response to SARS-CoV-2. The samples were drawn from the first 160 participants of the ongoing ImmuneRACE study and from some 1,300 subjects provided by 6 global collaborators. A de-identified subject ID, COVID-19 status, age in years and sex were almost always included in the sample metadata. Where available, HLA class I and class II types were obtained from metadata supplied by the sample provider rather than from assay-based typing. Results the study describes overall, beyond this receptor: How much clinical and demographic metadata was included differed by source and by participant, and the metadata was provided uncurated.

TCRbeta CDR3 regions were amplified from genomic DNA by means of the immunoSEQ Assay, a bias-controlled multiplex PCR. Processing in the source paper ran as follows. Nucleated cell counts per sample were estimated from amplification of reference gene primers within the assay. Sequence reads were collapsed and filtered to measure the absolute abundance of every unique TCRbeta CDR3 rearrangement. For each sample, productive Simpson clonality was calculated as the square root of Simpson's diversity index across productive rearrangements. TCRdb took this table from immuneACCESS and kept in-frame rearrangements with V and J called. Such tables lack part of the clones; where checked against another copy, unresolved V genes explain under half of the gap, and the rest is unexplained. D and trimming were read from the DNA, whereas the V and J calls and clone size are those reported in that table. Present in this sample are about 210,000 clones, approximately 81% of which were seen just once. Around 9.3% of the sample is in the top ten clones.

Participants in the prospective study were aged 18 to 89 years, lived in 24 United States geographic areas, and enrolled through a virtual design. Cohort assignment in the prospective study relied on participant-reported clinical history from a screening survey and a study questionnaire. In the prospective study, whole blood, serum and a nasopharyngeal or oropharyngeal swab were collected from each participant by mobile phlebotomists. Additional blood draws and questionnaires over a 2-month period could optionally be provided by prospective study participants. Before DNA extraction, prospective study blood samples were shipped either frozen or at room temperature. V lost 5 bases and J lost 4 bases; the stretch between them is 17 bases long. From its cysteine to its phenylalanine, the CDR3 spans 16 amino acids. Only the CDR3 DNA stays, 48 bases, in frame from base 1. CDR1 and CDR2, per the germline V gene, are SGHTA and FQGNSA.

This clone was seen just once. No cognate antigen has been identified for it. The input lacks base qualities; no much larger clone sits a single base away. Specimen: PBMCs or T cells enriched from blood (not recorded which). Recombination joined TRBV7-2 with TRBJ2-2, and TRBD1 may be the D gene, going by 6 matching bases. The receptor was isolated from a woman aged 45-65 years with acute COVID-19. For the CDR3, the sequence is CASSLLSGVSTGELFF. The DNA reads TGTGCCAGCAGCCTACTCTCAGGGGTGTCCACCGGGGAGCTGTTTTTT.